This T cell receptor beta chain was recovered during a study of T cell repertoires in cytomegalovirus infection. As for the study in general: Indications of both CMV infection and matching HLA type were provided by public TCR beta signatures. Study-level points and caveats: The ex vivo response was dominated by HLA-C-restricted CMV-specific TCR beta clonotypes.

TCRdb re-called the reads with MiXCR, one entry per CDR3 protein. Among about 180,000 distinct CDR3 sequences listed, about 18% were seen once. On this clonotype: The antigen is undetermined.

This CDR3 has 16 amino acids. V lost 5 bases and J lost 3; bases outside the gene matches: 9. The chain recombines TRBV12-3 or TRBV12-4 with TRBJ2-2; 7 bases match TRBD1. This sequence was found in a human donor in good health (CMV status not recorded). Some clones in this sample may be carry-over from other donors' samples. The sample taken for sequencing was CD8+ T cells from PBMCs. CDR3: CASSIPGTVYTGELFF. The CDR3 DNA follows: TGTGCCAGCAGTATTCCCGGGACAGTGTACACCGGGGAGCTGTTTTTT.